Following are 20 T cell receptor beta chains from one sample sequenced in a study of shared clonotypes between healthy human individuals (dated by TCRdb to 2020 to 2022). Library preparation employed the immunoSEQ multiplex PCR assay. TCRdb's version of the immuneACCESS table is confined to in-frame rearrangements and falls short of the full clone set. An unresolved V gene accounts for under half of the shortfall where checked; the remainder is of unknown origin. This sample comprises roughly 1 million clones, 60% to 80% of them detected only once. The ten biggest clones cover over 1.3% of the sample. The source material was memory CD4+ T cells sorted from blood. In light of the paper, this sample's cell subset or site label describes: CD45RA-negative fraction. Receptor source: a man between 18 and 35 years old in good health.

V usage is TRBV5-4 and J usage is TRBJ1-4; 8 bases agree with TRBD1. CDR1 is SGHNT and CDR2 is YYREEE in the germline V gene (reference sequence). The trim removed 4 bases at V and 7 bases at J, leaving 6 bases unmatched. The CDR3 has 14 amino acids. CDR3 loop: CASSPDRGSEKLFF. CDR3 in DNA: TGTGCCAGCAGCCCCGACAGGGGATCTGAAAAACTGTTTTTT.

This chain connects TRBV12-5 to TRBJ2-2; 10 bases are shared with TRBD2. CDR1 and CDR2 from the germline V gene are LGHNT and FRNRAP. The CDR3 sequence is 17 residues long. After removal of 2 bases from V and 4 bases from J, the junction contained 7 bases not matched to a gene. The CDR3 is CASGLLSSGSATGELFF. DNA for the CDR3: TGTGCTAGTGGTTTGTTATCTAGCGGGAGTGCCACCGGGGAGCTGTTTTTT.

The V gene is TRBV6-5, the J gene TRBJ2-7, with TRBD1 matching over 7 bases. This CDR3 comprises 16 residues. Losses at the gene ends were 0 bases for V and 0 bases for J; bases not matched to a gene: 5. Germline V lookup: CDR1 MNHEY, CDR2 SVGAGI. The DNA for the CDR3 is TGTGCCAGCAGTTACTCGATACAGGGGAGCTCCTACGAGCAGTACTTC. Translated: CASSYSIQGSSYEQYF.

This chain joins TRBV5-8 and TRBJ2-5; D tentatively reads TRBD1 or TRBD2 (5 bases each). V was clipped by 0 bases and J by 7 bases, with 16 bases between them. Germline CDR1 is SGHTS and CDR2 is YDEGEE. The CDR3 contains 15 residues. CDR3 sequence: CASSLGWDALGTQYF. The CDR3 nucleotides are TGTGCCAGCAGCTTGGGTTGGGACGCCCTGGGGACCCAGTACTTC.

Points on this clone: The same CDR3 arises from other DNA sequences in this sample as well. The CDR3 loop is CASSLGDRSNYGYTF. The CDR3 DNA reads as TGTGCCAGCAGCTTAGGGGACAGGTCGAACTATGGCTACACCTTC. The rearrangement joins TRBV13 to TRBJ1-2; 7 nucleotides align to TRBD1. The V gene's germline CDR1 is PRHDT and CDR2 FYEKMQ (reference sequence). The CDR3 contains 15 residues. With V trimmed by 0 bases and J by 2 bases, 3 bases remained unmatched.

The CDR3 region has the DNA TGTGCCAGTAAGGACAGGCTGAGGACTGAAGCTTTCTTT. Residues: CASKDRLRTEAFF. The chain links TRBV28 to TRBJ1-1; 7 positions agree with TRBD1. This CDR3 comprises 13 residues. After removal of 9 bases from V and 5 bases from J, the junction contained 9 bases not matched to a gene. Germline CDR1 reads MDHEN; CDR2 reads SYDVKM.

The gene calls are TRBV2 and TRBJ2-1; TRBD2 aligns across 7 bases. The germline CDR1 and CDR2 sequences are SNHLY and FYNNEI. The V gene end was trimmed by 3 bases and the J gene end by 13 bases; junction bases not matched to a gene: 9. The CDR3 is 13 residues long. The CDR3 here is CASSDPTSRTQFF. As DNA, the CDR3 is TGTGCCAGCAGTGACCCGACTAGCCGAACACAGTTCTTC.

This clone is a singleton in its sample. The chain recombines TRBV28 with TRBJ1-1; D gene unclear. V shed 3 bases and J shed 1 base, with 9 bases lying between them. The CDR3 is 14 amino acids. Germline V gives CDR1 MDHEN, CDR2 SYDVKM. DNA for the CDR3: TGTGCCAGCAGTTTTATTGCTGGGAACACTGAAGCTTTCTTT. Translation gives CASSFIAGNTEAFF.

The CDR3 here is CATSRGTDAQETQYF. CDR3 DNA sequence: TGTGCCACCAGCAGAGGGACCGATGCTCAAGAGACCCAGTACTTC. This chain uses TRBV15 with TRBJ2-5; no firm D call. CDR1 and CDR2 (germline): LNHNV, YYDKDF (reference sequence). The CDR3 loop spans 15 amino acids. The V end lost 1 base, the J end lost 2 bases, and 11 bases lay between the germline ends.

This clone has only a few counts. A much larger clone lies a single base off, so this may be a read error. The sample holds other DNA sequences that translate to the same CDR3. This sequence joins TRBV28 and TRBJ1-2; TRBD1 aligns across 9 bases. V was pared by 6 bases and J by 4 bases, with 3 bases of the junction left unmatched. Germline V lookup: CDR1 MDHEN, CDR2 SYDVKM. The CDR3 is made up of 13 amino acids. The DNA for the CDR3 is TGTGCCAGCAGCCTGGACAGGGGCTATGGCTACACCTTC. It specifies CASSLDRGYGYTF.

The V call is TRBV2, the J call TRBJ1-1; D remains ambiguous. There are 11 residues in the CDR3. Between the trimmed V and J ends, which lost 7 bases and 3 bases, there was a span of 6 bases. Germline CDR1 and CDR2: SNHLY and FYNNEI. DNA for the CDR3: TGTGCCAGCACCCAGGACACTGAAGCTTTCTTT. Translation: CASTQDTEAFF.

This chain joins TRBV18 and TRBJ2-4; D might be TRBD2 (6 bases). V was shortened by 1 base and J by 8 bases, with 18 bases between the two germline ends. The CDR3 contains 16 residues. Looked up from germline, CDR1 is KGHSH and CDR2 is LQKENI. The chain's CDR3 is CASSPLPGAEADIQYF. CDR3 in DNA: TGTGCCAGCTCACCACTCCCGGGAGCGGAGGCGGACATTCAGTACTTC.

This chain uses TRBV5-1 with TRBJ2-3; D uncertain. The V gene lost 4 bases and the J gene lost 1 base, with 10 bases spanning the gap. Germline V gene sequence: CDR1 SGHRS, CDR2 YFSETQ. CDR3 length: 14 amino acids. The CDR3 sequence: CASSAILGTDTQYF. CDR3 nucleotides: TGCGCCAGCAGCGCGATATTGGGCACAGATACGCAGTATTTT.

This clone was seen more than once but under ten times. This clone may be a read error of a much larger clone one base away. Other DNA sequences within the sample encode an identical CDR3. The V gene is TRBV2, the J gene TRBJ2-2; no reliable D call. V shed 3 bases and J shed 3 bases, with 2 bases lying between them. Germline V lookup: CDR1 SNHLY, CDR2 FYNNEI. The CDR3 length is 12 residues. The CDR3 reads CASSDDTGELFF. The CDR3 bases are TGTGCCAGCAGTGACGACACCGGGGAGCTGTTTTTT.

V and J are TRBV7-9 and TRBJ1-2, with 8 bases lining up with TRBD1. Trimming cost V 10 bases and J 4 bases; bases outside gene matches: 14. CDR3 length: 15 residues. The germline V gene encodes CDR1 SEHNR and CDR2 FQNEAQ (reference sequence). The CDR3 loop is CATNVPQGAIYGYTF. The CDR3 region has the DNA TGTGCCACCAACGTACCTCAGGGGGCAATCTATGGCTACACCTTC.

The J gene is TRBJ2-7, the V gene TRBV11-1; 9 bases agree with TRBD1. CDR3 length equals 15 residues. The trim removed 3 bases at V and 2 bases at J, leaving 5 bases unmatched. The germline V gene encodes CDR1 SGHAT and CDR2 FQDESV (reference sequence). CDR3 amino acids: CASSFTGGGTYEQYF. The DNA for the CDR3 is TGTGCCAGCAGCTTTACAGGGGGCGGAACCTACGAGCAGTACTTC.

The chain joins TRBV11-2 to TRBJ1-3; D gene unclear. The CDR3 is made up of 15 amino acids. Germline loops: CDR1 SGHAT, CDR2 FQNNGV. The V gene lost 1 base and the J gene lost 0 bases, with 7 bases spanning the gap. CDR3 amino acids: CASSLAVSSGNTIYF. CDR3 sequence (DNA): TGTGCCAGCAGCTTAGCGGTGTCCTCTGGAAACACCATATATTTT. Together with reference TRBV11-2 and TRBJ1-3, the CDR3 gives the full variable domain: EAGVAQSPRYKIIEKRQSVAFWCNPISGHATLYWYQQILGQGPKLLIQFQNNGVVDDSQLPKDRFSAERLKGVDSTLKIQPAKLEDSAVYLCASSLAVSSGNTIYFGEGSWLTVV.

The V and J genes are TRBV29-1 and TRBJ2-3; unclear D gene. The CDR3 spans 14 residues. Trimming took off 4 bases at V and 0 bases at J, with 11 bases between the two ends. Germline loops: CDR1 SQVTM, CDR2 ANQGSEA. As DNA, the CDR3 is TGCAGCGTTGTGGGATTCCCTAGCACAGATACGCAGTATTTT. It codes for CSVVGFPSTDTQYF.

In this sample, this clone turned up a few times. The chain recombines TRBV6-1 with TRBJ2-5, with D unresolved. V was clipped by 5 bases and J by 5 bases, with 6 bases between them. Germline-derived CDR1 and CDR2 are MNHNS and SASEGT. The CDR3 is 11 amino acids. The CDR3 reads CASSLGETQYF. In DNA, the CDR3 is TGTGCCAGCAGTTTGGGGGAGACCCAGTACTTC.

This clone was found once. The rearrangement joins TRBV19 to TRBJ2-7, with 9 bases that match TRBD1. The germline CDR1 and CDR2 sequences are LNHDA and SQIVND (reference sequence). CDR3 length equals 15 residues. V shed 5 bases and J 3 bases; nucleotides not matched to a gene: 8. The CDR3 reads CASSSPGQGNYEQYF. Here the CDR3 DNA reads TGTGCCAGTAGTTCGCCGGGACAGGGAAACTACGAGCAGTACTTC.